This T cell receptor beta chain originates from a study of T cells in localized non-small cell lung cancer. In regard to this clone: What it binds is not known.

Study observations and caveats: Sequence data derive from only one tumor region, so heterogeneity remains possible. Adjacent uninvolved lung tissue had the highest T cell clonality, exceeding tumor. Of the top 100 tumor clones, median around 55 were in adjacent lung, approximately 28 among its top 100.

Germline CDR1 is MGHRA and CDR2 is YSYEKL. Trimming shortened V by 4 bases and J by 3 bases, and 12 bases separated the two germline ends. The CDR3 totals 15 residues. TCRdb keeps only in-frame clones here, not all; method: immunoSEQ multiplex PCR. The sample contains fewer than 50,000 clones, about 80% of which appear only once. The sequence derives from a man between 35 and 75 years old with stage II lung adenocarcinoma. Here the sequenced sample was PBMCs, taken before any cancer treatment. This chain links TRBV4-1 with TRBJ2-2; a possible D gene is TRBD2 (6 bases). CDR3 sequence: CASSPQEGYTGELFF. The CDR3 DNA reads TGCGCCAGCAGCCCGCAGGAGGGATACACCGGGGAGCTGTTTTTT.